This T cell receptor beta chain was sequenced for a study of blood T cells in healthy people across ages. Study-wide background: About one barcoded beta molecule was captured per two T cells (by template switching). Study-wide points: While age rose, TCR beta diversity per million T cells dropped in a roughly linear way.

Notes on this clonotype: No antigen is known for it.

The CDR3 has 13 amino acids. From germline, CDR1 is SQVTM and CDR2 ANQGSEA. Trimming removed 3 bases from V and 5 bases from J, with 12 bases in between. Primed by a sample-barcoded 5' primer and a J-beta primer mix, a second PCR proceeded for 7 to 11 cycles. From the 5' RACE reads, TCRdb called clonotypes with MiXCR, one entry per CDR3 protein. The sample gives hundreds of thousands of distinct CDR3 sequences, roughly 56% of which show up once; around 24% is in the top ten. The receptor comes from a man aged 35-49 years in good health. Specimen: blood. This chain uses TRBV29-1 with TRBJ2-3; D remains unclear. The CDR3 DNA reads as TGCAGCGTTGAGGAGACTCTGGAAGATACGCAGTATTTT. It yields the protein CSVEETLEDTQYF.